Each of the 32 T cell receptor beta chains below was sequenced from the same sample in a study of blood T cell repertoires in COVID-19. Produced via immunoSEQ multiplex PCR; TCRdb's table is partial and in-frame only. The sample contains approximately 330,000 clones, roughly 90% of which appear only once. Sequencing was done on a sample of peripheral blood. The receptor source for this set is a man under 40 with COVID-19, enrolled during active disease.

The CDR3 loop reads CASSIGQRPTYEQYF. As DNA, the CDR3 is TGTGCCAGTAGTATCGGACAGCGACCCACCTACGAGCAGTACTTC. The chain has TRBV19 and TRBJ2-7, with TRBD1 as a possible D gene (6 bases). Per germline, CDR1 LNHDA and CDR2 SQIVND (reference sequence). The CDR3 runs to 15 residues. Deletions cut 3 bases from V and 2 bases from J, with 14 bases between. The variable domain in full, completed from reference TRBV19 and TRBJ2-7, reads DGGITQSPKYLFRKEGQNVTLSCEQNLNHDAMYWYRQDPGQGLRLIYYSQIVNDFQKGDIAEGYSVSREKKESFPLTVTSAQKNPTAFYLCASSIGQRPTYEQYFGPGTRLTVT.

J is TRBJ1-6 and V is TRBV20-1; D is uncertain. The germline gives CDR1 DFQATT, CDR2 SNEGSKA (reference sequence). This CDR3 spans 11 amino acids. The V gene lost 2 bases and the J gene lost 10 bases, with 6 bases spanning the gap. CDR3 coding DNA: TGCAGTGCTAGAAATTTATCACCCCTCCACTTT. Protein product: CSARNLSPLHF.

The chain is built from TRBV27 and TRBJ2-7, with TRBD2 identical over 11 bases. V was pared by 5 bases and J by 3 bases, with 9 bases of the junction left unmatched. Germline CDR1 reads MNHEY; CDR2 reads SMNVEV (reference sequence). This CDR3 has 16 amino acids. The CDR3 protein is CASSPHGTSGLYEQYF. In DNA form, the CDR3 reads TGTGCCAGCAGTCCCCATGGGACTAGCGGACTCTACGAGCAGTACTTC.

The chain combines TRBV24-1 with TRBJ1-3; tentatively, D is TRBD1 (5 bases). CDR1 is KGHDR and CDR2 is SFDVKD in the germline V gene. Trimming removed 3 bases at V and 6 bases at J, with 23 bases between. The CDR3 is 18 amino acids. In nucleotides, the CDR3 is TGTGCCACCAGTGATCCATTCGATCTGGAAGAAGGGGCAAACACCATATATTTT. The encoded protein is CATSDPFDLEEGANTIYF.

CDR3 bases: TGTGCCAGCAGCCAAGAGTCCATGAGCGCCGTAGATACGCAGTATTTT. It codes for CASSQESMSAVDTQYF. The chain combines TRBV4-2 with TRBJ2-3; the D is unclear. The CDR3 runs 16 residues. The germline V gene encodes CDR1 LGHNA and CDR2 YNFKEQ. The germline V and J ends were trimmed by 0 bases and 5 bases, with 15 bases remaining between them.

This clone was observed at least ten times. The chain combines TRBV12-3 or TRBV12-4 with TRBJ1-2; the D is unclear. V dropped 3 bases and J dropped 4 bases, with 9 bases sitting between them. CDR3 length equals 13 residues. CDR3 in amino acids: CASSFRGGYGYTF. DNA for the CDR3: TGTGCCAGCAGTTTCCGGGGAGGCTATGGCTACACCTTC.

The chain links TRBV12-3 or TRBV12-4 to TRBJ2-1; D possibly corresponds to TRBD2 (5 bases). The V and J ends lost 3 bases and 11 bases respectively, with 14 bases between them. The CDR3 spans 13 residues. The CDR3 protein is CASSFGTRVQQFF. The CDR3 bases are TGTGCCAGCAGTTTTGGCACGAGGGTACAGCAGTTCTTC.

V usage is TRBV28 and J usage is TRBJ2-2; possibly TRBD1 for D (6 bases). V shed 0 bases and J shed 3 bases, with 8 bases lying between them. The CDR3 contains 15 residues. Germline V gene sequence: CDR1 MDHEN, CDR2 SYDVKM. The CDR3 DNA follows: TGTGCCAGCAGTTTATGGACAGGTGACACCGGGGAGCTGTTTTTT. This sequence encodes CASSLWTGDTGELFF. Looking up the rest from reference TRBV28 and TRBJ2-2 gives the full variable domain: DVKVTQSSRYLVKRTGEKVFLECVQDMDHENMFWYRQDPGLGLRLIYFSYDVKMKEKGDIPEGYSVSREKKERFSLILESASTNQTSMYLCASSLWTGDTGELFFGEGSRLTVL.

The chain is built from TRBV27 and TRBJ2-1; 8 bases match TRBD2. Germline values: CDR1 MNHEY, CDR2 SMNVEV (reference sequence). The trim removed 5 bases at V and 0 bases at J, leaving 6 bases unmatched. The CDR3 runs to 16 residues. CDR3 amino acids: CASSLTSDYSYNEQFF. In DNA, the CDR3 is TGTGCCAGCAGTCTGACTAGCGATTACTCCTACAATGAGCAGTTCTTC.

This clone came up once. The chain carries TRBV7-3 and TRBJ1-1, with 9 bases matching TRBD1. CDR3 size: 13 residues. Unmatched junction bases numbered 7, after V lost 5 bases and J lost 9 bases. The V gene's germline CDR1 is SGHTA and CDR2 FQGTGA. The CDR3 reads CASSNMTGGQAFF. The CDR3 nucleotides are TGTGCCAGCAGCAACATGACAGGGGGACAAGCTTTCTTT.

J is TRBJ2-7 and V is TRBV27; D is uncertain. V lost 10 bases to trimming and J lost 0 bases, with 16 bases between them. Germline-derived CDR1 and CDR2 are MNHEY and SMNVEV (reference sequence). This CDR3 is 14 amino acids long. The CDR3 sequence: CAIQSERTSYEQYF. CDR3 in DNA: TGTGCCATCCAATCAGAGCGTACCTCCTACGAGCAGTACTTC.

This rearrangement joins TRBV28 to TRBJ1-3; TRBD1 might be the D (5 bases). Germline V gene data show CDR1 as MDHEN and CDR2 as SYDVKM. The CDR3 has 14 residues. Deletions cut 4 bases from V and 3 bases from J, with 10 bases between. The CDR3 loop is CASSSQEHGNTIYF. In DNA, the CDR3 is TGTGCCAGCAGTTCACAGGAGCATGGAAACACCATATATTTT.

CDR3 residues: CASSLRTGTGGPNEQFF. The CDR3 DNA sequence: TGTGCCAGCAGCTTGCGGACAGGGACAGGGGGGCCCAATGAGCAGTTCTTC. This rearrangement joins TRBV7-3 to TRBJ2-1, with 11 bases matching TRBD1. J gave up 6 bases and V 3 bases, and 10 bases lay outside the gene matches. Germline values: CDR1 SGHTA, CDR2 FQGTGA. The length of the CDR3 is 17 residues.

This clone was picked up one time. The CDR3 nucleotides are TGTGCCAGCAGTTCCCGTTCCGGCAATCAGCCCCAGCATTTT. Translation: CASSSRSGNQPQHF. The chain is built from TRBV2 and TRBJ1-5; D gene ambiguous. This CDR3 comprises 14 residues. With 5 bases removed from V and 2 bases from J, the gap between germline ends came to 10 bases. Germline CDR1 and CDR2: SNHLY and FYNNEI.

The genes are TRBV4-1 and TRBJ2-3, with D possibly TRBD1 on 7 matching bases. Germline V lookup: CDR1 MGHRA, CDR2 YSYEKL. The length of the CDR3 is 15 residues. Trimming took 1 base from V and 4 from J, leaving 12 bases between them. Written as DNA, the CDR3 is TGCGCCAGCAGCCAAGGAGCAGGGGGGTCAGATACGCAGTATTTT. It encodes CASSQGAGGSDTQYF.

This sequence joins TRBV27 and TRBJ2-5, with D tentatively TRBD1 (6 bases). The CDR3 sequence is 16 residues long. Germline V lookup: CDR1 MNHEY, CDR2 SMNVEV (reference sequence). V gave up 5 bases and J gave up 2 bases, with 18 bases separating them. CDR3 DNA: TGTGCCAGCAGTCTCCCGGCAGGGGCAGAGCAAGAGACCCAGTACTTC. Translated: CASSLPAGAEQETQYF.

The V and J genes are TRBV29-1 and TRBJ1-4, with D possibly matching TRBD1 (6 bases). CDR1 and CDR2 from the germline V gene are SQVTM and ANQGSEA. The CDR3 runs to 14 residues. The V end lost 7 bases, the J end lost 8 bases, and 20 bases lay between the germline ends. The CDR3 bases are TGCAGCGCGCGCTCGACAGGTGCTTCGGAAAAACTGTTTTTT. Its protein product is CSARSTGASEKLFF.

The CDR3: CASSQAGTVGETEAFF. CDR3 nucleotides: TGCGCCAGCAGCCAAGCTGGGACAGTGGGGGAGACTGAAGCTTTCTTT. The chain links TRBV4-3 to TRBJ1-1; 7 bases line up with TRBD1. Per the germline V gene, CDR1 is LGHNA and CDR2 is YSLEER. V shed 1 base, J shed 5 bases, and the junction held 10 bases outside the gene matches. The CDR3 extends over 16 amino acids.

For the CDR3, the DNA is TGCGCCAGCAGCCGCGGACAGGCTAATGAGCAGTTCTTC. Its translation: CASSRGQANEQFF. This rearrangement joins TRBV5-1 to TRBJ2-1; 7 positions agree with TRBD1. The CDR3 loop spans 13 amino acids. Germline V CDR1 and CDR2: SGHRS, YFSETQ. The junction had 5 bases not matched to a gene; V was cut back by 4 bases and J by 7 bases. The full variable domain, rest sourced from reference TRBV5-1 and TRBJ2-1, is KAGVTQTPRYLIKTRGQQVTLSCSPISGHRSVSWYQQTPGQGLQFLFEYFSETQRNKGNFPGRFSGRQFSNSRSEMNVSTLELGDSALYLCASSRGQANEQFFGPGTRLTVL.

This clone has a handful of counts. The rearrangement links TRBV4-2 to TRBJ1-1, with D perhaps TRBD1 (6 bases). The ends were cut back, 3 bases at V and 0 bases at J, with 17 bases in the middle. Germline V CDR1 and CDR2: LGHNA, YNFKEQ. The CDR3 covers 17 residues. The CDR3 loop reads CASSHESTAGVNTEAFF. The CDR3 DNA reads as TGTGCCAGCAGCCATGAATCAACGGCAGGGGTGAACACTGAAGCTTTCTTT.

This chain connects TRBV19 to TRBJ1-5, with a possible D match to TRBD1 (5 bases). V was cut by 3 bases and J by 0 bases, with 15 bases left in between. The germline V gene has CDR1 LNHDA and CDR2 SQIVND (reference sequence). This CDR3 is built from 17 residues. CDR3 in DNA: TGTGCCAGTAGTATTGTACAGGCGAAGTATAGCAATCAGCCCCAGCATTTT. Protein sequence: CASSIVQAKYSNQPQHF.

This rearrangement joins TRBV27 to TRBJ2-1, with D possibly matching TRBD2 (6 bases). Germline V gene data show CDR1 as MNHEY and CDR2 as SMNVEV (reference sequence). The CDR3 spans 15 residues. Trimming stripped 10 bases from V and 7 bases from J, with 23 bases between. This chain's CDR3 is CATLASRGLGNEQFF. The CDR3, as DNA: TGTGCCACCCTAGCGTCCCGGGGCCTGGGGAATGAGCAGTTCTTC.

V and J are TRBV5-1 and TRBJ1-4, with 7 nucleotides matching TRBD1. After removal of 4 bases from V and 8 bases from J, the junction contained 11 bases not matched to a gene. The CDR3 consists of 15 residues. Germline-derived CDR1 and CDR2 are SGHRS and YFSETQ. For the CDR3, the DNA is TGCGCCAGCAGCGAAACAGGGGTCTCTGCCGAAAAACTGTTTTTT. Translation gives CASSETGVSAEKLFF.

This rearrangement joins TRBV19 to TRBJ1-5; D is unresolved. The CDR3 loop spans 15 amino acids. Germline CDR1 LNHDA, CDR2 SQIVND (reference sequence). Trimming left V 6 bases short and J 4 bases short, with 16 bases between. Written as DNA, the CDR3 is TGTGCCAGTAGCCCCGGCCGGCGGGCAAATCAGCCCCAGCATTTT. Amino acids: CASSPGRRANQPQHF.

The chain combines TRBV5-1 with TRBJ1-6, with TRBD1 matching over 7 bases. V was clipped by 6 bases and J by 10 bases; unmatched bases: 13. The CDR3 consists of 15 residues. The V gene's germline CDR1 is SGHRS and CDR2 YFSETQ. CDR3 residues: CASTTDRPSRSPLHF. The CDR3 bases are TGCGCCAGCACCACGGACAGGCCGAGTCGGTCACCCCTCCACTTT.

This clone was counted at least ten times. The V call is TRBV18, the J call TRBJ2-7, with 9 nucleotides matching TRBD2. The germline gives CDR1 KGHSH, CDR2 LQKENI. With V trimmed by 4 bases and J by 9 bases, 13 bases remained unmatched. This CDR3 is built from 15 residues. The CDR3 protein is CASSLEAGGFGRQYF. In DNA, the CDR3 is TGTGCCAGCTCACTTGAGGCGGGGGGGTTCGGTCGGCAGTACTTC.

The V call is TRBV21-1, the J call TRBJ1-2. TRBV21-1 is flagged as a pseudogene. The CDR3 runs to 17 residues. CDR3 protein: CASSNYRDSRANYGYTF. As DNA, the CDR3 is TGTGCCAGCAGCAATTACCGGGACTCAAGAGCTAACTATGGCTACACCTTC.

The chain joins TRBV24-1 to TRBJ2-1; possible D gene TRBD2, 5 bases. Germline values: CDR1 KGHDR, CDR2 SFDVKD. The CDR3 totals 15 residues. Trimming shortened V by 4 bases and J by 6 bases, and 15 bases separated the two germline ends. The CDR3: CATSDPLTSINEQFF. The CDR3, as DNA: TGTGCCACCAGTGACCCTCTAACTAGTATCAATGAGCAGTTCTTC.

The chain links TRBV12-3 or TRBV12-4 to TRBJ2-1, with TRBD1 identical over 8 bases. V was clipped by 6 bases and J by 7 bases; unmatched bases: 5. This CDR3 contains 13 residues. CDR3 DNA sequence: TGTGCCAGCAGCCTACGGACAGGGAATGAGCAGTTCTTC. Amino acid sequence: CASSLRTGNEQFF.

The V gene is TRBV30, the J gene TRBJ2-3; 9 bases map to TRBD2. This CDR3 has 14 amino acids. Trimming at V came to 6 bases and at J to 0 bases, leaving 4 bases not matched to a gene. Germline values: CDR1 GTSNPN, CDR2 SVGIG (reference sequence). The CDR3 nucleotides are TGTGCCTGTCGCCTAGCGGGAAGCACAGATACGCAGTATTTT. This encodes CACRLAGSTDTQYF.

The chain carries TRBV18 and TRBJ2-3; TRBD2 is a possible D gene (5 bases). The CDR3 runs to 14 residues. V was cut by 2 bases and J by 4 bases, with 10 bases left in between. From germline, CDR1 is KGHSH and CDR2 LQKENI. The CDR3 spells CASSPSLAPDTQYF. The CDR3 coding sequence is TGTGCCAGCTCACCAAGTCTAGCCCCAGATACGCAGTATTTT.

The rearrangement links TRBV4-3 to TRBJ2-7; tentative D call: TRBD1 (8 bases). The CDR3 length is 18 residues. The germline V and J ends were trimmed by 4 bases and 1 base, with 23 bases remaining between them. Germline CDR1 LGHNA, CDR2 YSLEER. The CDR3 protein is CASSLSRGGQGASYEQYF. CDR3 bases: TGCGCCAGCAGCCTCTCCAGGGGGGGGCAGGGGGCTTCCTACGAGCAGTACTTC.